This section outlines one T cell receptor beta chain sequence together with its context. Its antigen remains unidentified. Germline CDR1 and CDR2: GTSNPN and SVGIG (reference sequence). The CDR3 spans 13 residues. V lost 5 bases and J lost 2, with 13 bases in between. The data were produced by immunoSEQ multiplex PCR, yet TCRdb's version contains in-frame clones alone and is incomplete. Among roughly 110,000 clones listed, roughly 90% were seen once. The sample originates from a study of T cell responses to AZD1222 COVID-19 vaccine. Whole-study findings and limits: In the spike-specific TCR repertoire, nearly half reportedly target unmutated variant regions.

The source was peripheral blood, collected 28 days after the second AZD1222 dose. This clonotype was sampled from an adult who received the AZD1222 COVID-19 vaccine. This chain links TRBV30 with TRBJ2-7; D ambiguous. CDR3 bases: TGTGCCTGGGACAACCTGGGCACCTACGAGCAGTACTTC. Protein: CAWDNLGTYEQYF.